Each of the 16 T cell receptor beta chains below was sequenced from the same sample in a study of regulatory T cells in long-lasting Graves disease. Arm-PCR with iRepertoire HTBI primers amplified the CDR3 regions for these TCR beta libraries. TCRdb passed the multiplex PCR reads through MiXCR, listing each CDR3 protein once. The sample holds about 310,000 distinct CDR3 sequences, 15% to 20% seen once. Regarding time point: newly diagnosed GD, antithyroid drugs for less than 3 months. Making the TCR library involved RNA that had been extracted from PBMCs. This specimen consisted of peripheral blood mononuclear cells (PBMCs), obtained at new diagnosis, from a patient treated with antithyroid drugs. These receptors were obtained from a female donor with Graves disease.

This clonotype was counted at least ten times. The V and J genes are TRBV29-1 and TRBJ2-1; 8 bases line up with TRBD2. The germline CDR1 and CDR2 sequences are SQVTM and ANQGSEA. Trimming took 3 bases from V and 3 from J; bases not matched to a gene: 4. This CDR3 is 14 amino acids long. The CDR3 spells CSVDTSGVYNEQFF. The CDR3, as DNA: TGCAGCGTTGATACTAGCGGAGTCTACAATGAGCAGTTCTTC.

This clonotype was picked up many times. At one boundary the junction diverges from the germline segment, which might be a read error. The chain recombines TRBV5-1 with TRBJ2-7; D may match TRBD1 or TRBD2 (5 bases each). From germline, CDR1 is SGHRS and CDR2 YFSETQ. This CDR3 spans 13 amino acids. The CDR3 region has the DNA TGTGCCAGCAGTCGGGACCGCACCTACGAGCAGTACTTC. This sequence encodes CASSRDRTYEQYF.

This clonotype has at least ten counts. V usage is TRBV29-1 and J usage is TRBJ2-3; maybe TRBD2 (5 bases). V lost 4 bases and J lost 3, with 17 bases in between. This CDR3 has 15 amino acids. The germline V gene encodes CDR1 SQVTM and CDR2 ANQGSEA. The CDR3 nucleotides read TGCAGCGTTGTGGCCGGGAATAGGCTTACAGATACGCAGTATTTT. Translation: CSVVAGNRLTDTQYF.

This clonotype turned up a few times. This chain connects TRBV7-8 to TRBJ2-1; 7 nucleotides agree with TRBD1. This CDR3 is built from 16 residues. Germline values: CDR1 SGHVS, CDR2 FQNEAQ. V shed 5 bases, J shed 2 bases, and the junction held 9 bases outside the gene matches. CDR3 sequence: CASSQRGTVAYNEQFF. CDR3 sequence (DNA): TGTGCCAGCAGCCAACGAGGGACAGTTGCCTACAATGAGCAGTTCTTC. The full variable domain, with the rest looked up from reference TRBV7-8 and TRBJ2-1, is GAGVSQSPRYKVAKRGQDVALRCDPISGHVSLFWYQQALGQGPEFLTYFQNEAQLDKSGLPSDRFFAERPEGSVSTLKIQRTQQEDSAVYLCASSQRGTVAYNEQFFGPGTRLTVL.

This clonotype appeared many times. This chain connects TRBV19 to TRBJ2-1; 8 bases line up with TRBD2. CDR3 length equals 15 residues. Germline CDR1 LNHDA, CDR2 SQIVND (reference sequence). V lost 3 bases and J lost 6; bases outside the gene matches: 7. CDR3 nucleotides: TGTGCCAGTAGTATTACGGGAGGGGCCTCCAATGAGCAGTTCTTC. This gives the protein CASSITGGASNEQFF.

This clonotype was seen ten or more times. The rearrangement uses TRBV12-3 or TRBV12-4 and TRBJ1-1; D perhaps matches TRBD1 (6 bases). V was cut by 6 bases and J by 3 bases, with 11 bases left in between. The CDR3 loop spans 13 amino acids. The CDR3, as DNA: TGTGCCAGCAGCCAGGGGAGCGACACTGAAGCTTTCTTT. It is translated as CASSQGSDTEAFF.

This clonotype was counted at least ten times. V is TRBV5-1 and J is TRBJ2-7; D is unclear. The CDR3 extends over 14 amino acids. Germline V gene data show CDR1 as SGHRS and CDR2 as YFSETQ. Trimming cost V 0 bases and J 2 bases, with 9 bases left between them. The CDR3 DNA reads TGCGCCAGCAGCTTGGACCTCGCCCCCTACGAGCAGTACTTC. It specifies CASSLDLAPYEQYF.

The J gene is TRBJ2-6, the V gene TRBV30; 9 nucleotides agree with TRBD1. Unmatched junction bases numbered 8, after V lost 5 bases and J lost 0 bases. From germline, CDR1 is GTSNPN and CDR2 SVGIG (reference sequence). The CDR3 spans 17 residues. CDR3 bases: TGTGCCTGGTCGAATCCGGGACAGGGCTCTGGGGCCAACGTCCTGACTTTC. Its translation is CAWSNPGQGSGANVLTF.

This clonotype was seen only a few times. V gene TRBV7-9 combines with J gene TRBJ1-2; the match to TRBD1 covers 7 bases. The CDR3 is 15 amino acids. Per the germline V gene, CDR1 is SEHNR and CDR2 is FQNEAQ (reference sequence). Trimming at V came to 1 base and at J to 0 bases, leaving 2 bases not matched to a gene. CDR3 DNA sequence: TGTGCCAGCAGCTTAGGGGACAGTGCTAACTATGGCTACACCTTC. This sequence encodes CASSLGDSANYGYTF. The entire variable domain, with the rest obtained from reference TRBV7-9 and TRBJ1-2, is as follows: DTGVSQNPRHKITKRGQNVTFRCDPISEHNRLYWYRQTLGQGPEFLTYFQNEAQLEKSRLLSDRFSAERPKGSFSTLEIQRTEQGDSAMYLCASSLGDSANYGYTFGSGTRLTVV.

V usage is TRBV20-1 and J usage is TRBJ2-1; TRBD2 matches 9 bases. The CDR3 consists of 14 residues. The germline CDR1 and CDR2 sequences are DFQATT and SNEGSKA (reference sequence). J lost 2 bases, V lost 4 bases, and 3 bases had no gene match. The CDR3 region is CSATTSGPYNEQFF. The DNA for the CDR3 is TGCAGTGCTACTACTAGCGGGCCCTACAATGAGCAGTTCTTC.

This clonotype turned up a few times. The chain uses TRBV6-1 and TRBJ1-1, with 8 bases that match TRBD1. The germline V gene has CDR1 MNHNS and CDR2 SASEGT. V dropped 8 bases and J dropped 3; count of bases not matched to a gene: 5. The CDR3 runs to 13 residues. The CDR3 protein is CASRYRGDTEAFF. The CDR3 nucleotides are TGTGCCAGCCGCTACAGGGGGGACACTGAAGCTTTCTTT.

This clonotype has at least ten counts. This chain links TRBV20-1 with TRBJ2-5; 7 bases agree with TRBD2. CDR3 length: 15 amino acids. The junction had 9 bases not matched to a gene; V was cut back by 3 bases and J by 2 bases. Germline CDR1 reads DFQATT; CDR2 reads SNEGSKA (reference sequence). CDR3 residues: CSASFPLAPQETQYF. DNA for the CDR3: TGCAGTGCTAGCTTTCCACTAGCGCCGCAAGAGACCCAGTACTTC.

This clonotype has a count of ten or more. The J gene is TRBJ2-1, the V gene TRBV30; TRBD2 is a possible D gene (5 bases). Trimming removed 3 bases from V and 5 bases from J, with 17 bases in between. CDR3 length equals 15 residues. Germline V gives CDR1 GTSNPN, CDR2 SVGIG (reference sequence). CDR3 loop: CAWSAGIRVDNEQFF. The CDR3 DNA sequence: TGTGCCTGGAGCGCCGGGATAAGGGTGGACAATGAGCAGTTCTTC.

Regarding this clonotype: This likely reflects a read error, since a far larger clone is one base away. The V and J genes are TRBV12-3 or TRBV12-4 and TRBJ2-5; D is unresolved. With the DNA end fitting TRBJ2-1 better, the J assignment may be wrong. The CDR3 runs 14 residues. The CDR3 DNA follows: TGTGCCAGCAGTTTAAATGTCCTTCCCCACGAGCAGTTCTTC. Translated: CASSLNVLPHEQFF.

The chain combines TRBV5-1 with TRBJ2-3; TRBD2 is a possible D gene (5 bases). CDR1 SGHRS and CDR2 YFSETQ come from the germline V gene. The CDR3 runs 16 residues. The germline V and J ends were trimmed by 0 bases and 4 bases, with 15 bases remaining between them. The CDR3 here is CASSLDVRAGPDTQYF. CDR3 coding DNA: TGCGCCAGCAGCTTGGACGTTAGGGCGGGCCCAGATACGCAGTATTTT.

This clonotype was observed a single time. A much larger clone sits a single nucleotide away, making a read error possible. In this CDR3 the conserved last residue, phenylalanine or tryptophan, is missing, so a read error is likely. CDR3 loop: CASSPGVESGDNEQFS. The CDR3 DNA sequence: TGTGCCAGCAGCCCCGGCGTGGAATCAGGGGACAATGAGCAGTTCTCC. V gene TRBV3-1 combines with J gene TRBJ2-1, with D possibly matching TRBD1 (6 bases). V lost 4 bases, J lost 5 bases, and 18 bases lay in between. CDR3 length: 16 residues. Germline CDR1 and CDR2: LGHDT and YNNKEL (reference sequence).